A single T cell receptor beta chain is shown here with its context. The germline CDR1 and CDR2 sequences are SGHRS and YFSETQ. CDR3 length: 13 amino acids. The V end lost 7 bases, the J end lost 2 bases, and 12 bases lay between the germline ends. The data were taken from a study of technical replicates of blood from a few donors. Method: immunoSEQ multiplex PCR; TCRdb's copy keeps in-frame clones and lacks some. The sample contains around 84,000 clones, about 97% of which appear only once. This TCR was recovered from a human donor in good health. Sequencing used T cells isolated from PBMCs. The rearrangement links TRBV5-1 to TRBJ1-1, with D unclear. This chain's CDR3 is CASAASSNTEAFF. CDR3 bases: TGCGCCAGCGCCGCGTCTTCCAACACTGAAGCTTTCTTT.